The 27 T cell receptor beta chains below all came from one sample that was sequenced in a study of OX40 agonist ivuxolimab in advanced cancers. Data came from immunoSEQ multiplex PCR; TCRdb stores just in-frame clones and leaves some out. The sample lists approximately 56,000 clones; approximately 90% were seen once. Here the sequenced sample was CD4+ or CD8+ T cells sorted from blood, taken in a trial of the OX40 agonist ivuxolimab. The receptors stem from an adult with an advanced solid tumor such as melanoma, head and neck, liver or kidney cancer.

The CDR3 protein is CASGGQEYAEAFF. The CDR3 DNA reads as TGTGCCAGCGGGGGACAGGAGTATGCTGAAGCTTTCTTT. The chain recombines TRBV9 with TRBJ1-1; 8 positions match TRBD1. The CDR3 loop spans 13 amino acids. The V gene's germline CDR1 is SGDLS and CDR2 YYNGEE. V lost 7 bases and J lost 6; bases outside the gene matches: 8.

The CDR3 region has the DNA TGTGCCAGCAGGGGGGGAGTTCGCTCTGGGGCCAACGTCCTGACTTTC. It yields the protein CASRGGVRSGANVLTF. V and J are TRBV5-4 and TRBJ2-6, with D perhaps TRBD2 (6 bases). The length of the CDR3 is 16 residues. Germline V CDR1 and CDR2: SGHNT, YYREEE (reference sequence). V was pared by 5 bases and J by 0 bases, with 12 bases between.

This chain uses TRBV25-1 with TRBJ2-7; D is uncertain. V gave up 5 bases and J gave up 6 bases, with 17 bases separating them. This CDR3 has 14 amino acids. Germline CDR1 and CDR2: MGHDK and SYGVNS. CDR3 sequence reads: CASSPKRPAIEQYF. The CDR3 DNA follows: TGTGCCAGCAGTCCTAAGAGGCCAGCCATCGAGCAGTACTTC.

This clone was counted once. This sequence joins TRBV19 and TRBJ2-1, with D perhaps TRBD1 or TRBD2 (5 bases each). CDR1 is LNHDA, CDR2 SQIVND, per germline (reference sequence). The CDR3 runs 14 residues. With 9 bases removed from V and 4 bases from J, the gap between germline ends came to 16 bases. CDR3 sequence (DNA): TGTGCCAGCCATCCGGGGCGGAGATACAATGAGCAGTTCTTC. Its protein product is CASHPGRRYNEQFF.

Concerning this clone itself: The same CDR3 is also encoded by other DNA sequences in this sample. The chain has TRBV27 and TRBJ2-1; TRBD2 is a possible D gene (6 bases). The CDR3 is 15 residues long. Deletions cut 3 bases from V and 4 bases from J, with 13 bases between. CDR1 MNHEY and CDR2 SMNVEV come from the germline V gene (reference sequence). The CDR3 sequence: CASSFGGAGYNEQFF. The CDR3 region has the DNA TGTGCCAGCAGTTTTGGCGGGGCGGGGTACAATGAGCAGTTCTTC.

The rearrangement uses TRBV5-4 and TRBJ1-3; a possible D gene is TRBD1 (6 bases). Trimming left V 4 bases short and J 0 bases short, with 11 bases between. Germline V gene lookup returns CDR1 SGHNT and CDR2 YYREEE (reference sequence). This CDR3 contains 15 residues. The CDR3 nucleotides are TGTGCCAGCAGCATTGACAGGAGCTCTGGAAACACCATATATTTT. Its protein is CASSIDRSSGNTIYF.

The chain joins TRBV11-2 to TRBJ2-1; TRBD2 matches at 15 bases. After removal of 6 bases from V and 9 bases from J, the junction contained 12 bases not matched to a gene. The germline V gene has CDR1 SGHAT and CDR2 FQNNGV. The CDR3 spans 17 residues. The CDR3, as DNA: TGTGCCAGCAGTTTCGAGGGACTAGCGGGGGGCTGGGTTGAGCAGTTCTTC. This translates into CASSFEGLAGGWVEQFF.

The chain is built from TRBV7-9 and TRBJ2-7, with D maybe TRBD2 (5 bases). The germline CDR1 and CDR2 sequences are SEHNR and FQNEAQ (reference sequence). With 1 base removed from V and 5 bases from J, the gap between germline ends came to 15 bases. The CDR3 runs to 15 residues. This CDR3 is CASSLGRGTSHEQYF. The CDR3 nucleotides read TGTGCCAGCAGCTTAGGCCGGGGTACTTCCCACGAGCAGTACTTC.

The J gene is TRBJ1-4, the V gene TRBV11-3; 9 bases are shared with TRBD1. Germline CDR1 and CDR2: SGHNT and YENEEA. The CDR3 length is 13 residues. V trimming: 5 bases; J trimming: 8 bases; junction bases outside the gene matches: 3. The CDR3 bases are TGTGCCAGCAGCCACAGGGGGCAGGAAAAACTGTTTTTT. Translated, it gives CASSHRGQEKLFF.

This chain links TRBV4-3 with TRBJ2-5; D is undetermined. This CDR3 is 14 amino acids long. Germline CDR1 reads LGHNA; CDR2 reads YSLEER. V was cut by 3 bases and J by 0 bases, with 8 bases left in between. CDR3 nucleotide sequence: TGCGCCAGCAGCCAGGGCAGGTACCAAGAGACCCAGTACTTC. Translating it yields CASSQGRYQETQYF.

The chain is built from TRBV7-9 and TRBJ1-6, with D unclear. The CDR3 has 14 residues. The V gene's germline CDR1 is SEHNR and CDR2 FQNEAQ (reference sequence). V was clipped by 10 bases and J by 7 bases, with 17 bases between them. CDR3 sequence reads: CATFGEGKNSPLHF. As DNA, the CDR3 is TGTGCCACCTTCGGAGAAGGAAAGAATTCACCCCTCCACTTT.

This clone showed up just a few times. The chain links TRBV30 to TRBJ2-7; D unresolved. The germline V gene encodes CDR1 GTSNPN and CDR2 SVGIG (reference sequence). The V gene lost 1 base and the J gene lost 6 bases, with 13 bases spanning the gap. This CDR3 is built from 13 residues. CDR3 in amino acids: CAWSALGPGEQYF. The DNA for the CDR3 is TGTGCCTGGAGTGCTCTCGGGCCTGGCGAGCAGTACTTC.

J is TRBJ1-3 and V is TRBV13; D is unclear. This CDR3 contains 20 residues. CDR1 and CDR2 (germline): PRHDT, FYEKMQ (reference sequence). Trimming pared 4 bases from V and 2 bases from J, leaving 27 bases between. CDR3 in amino acids: CASSSWDRKPGIPPGNTIYF. The CDR3 DNA reads TGTGCCAGCAGCTCCTGGGATAGAAAACCGGGAATCCCCCCTGGAAACACCATATATTTT.

This clone occurred once. The CDR3 DNA is TGTGCCAGTAGTATAACCCTAGTCTATGAGCAGTTCTTC. This translates into CASSITLVYEQFF. The rearrangement uses TRBV19 and TRBJ2-1; D is ambiguous. V lost 2 bases to trimming and J lost 8 bases, with 10 bases between them. The CDR3 consists of 13 residues. Germline CDR1 reads LNHDA; CDR2 reads SQIVND (reference sequence). Together with reference TRBV19 and TRBJ2-1, the CDR3 gives the full variable domain: DGGITQSPKYLFRKEGQNVTLSCEQNLNHDAMYWYRQDPGQGLRLIYYSQIVNDFQKGDIAEGYSVSREKKESFPLTVTSAQKNPTAFYLCASSITLVYEQFFGPGTRLTVL.

The chain carries TRBV15 and TRBJ2-7, with 10 bases identical to TRBD1. CDR1 LNHNV and CDR2 YYDKDF come from the germline V gene (reference sequence). Trimming cost V 1 base and J 5 bases; bases outside gene matches: 8. The CDR3 runs to 16 residues. The CDR3 reads CATSRGWGTGDNEQYF. CDR3 DNA sequence: TGTGCCACCAGCAGAGGGTGGGGGACAGGGGACAACGAGCAGTACTTC.

V is TRBV5-1 and J is TRBJ2-1; 9 bases agree with TRBD1. V was pared by 0 bases and J by 6 bases, with 4 bases of the junction left unmatched. The CDR3 length is 15 residues. In germline, CDR1 is SGHRS, CDR2 YFSETQ. The CDR3 here is CASSLGTGAGNEQFF. CDR3 nucleotides: TGCGCCAGCAGCTTGGGGACAGGGGCGGGCAATGAGCAGTTCTTC.

This clone was recorded only once. In the same sample, other DNA sequences code for this CDR3. The chain couples TRBV5-1 to TRBJ2-1; D possibly corresponds to TRBD1 (6 bases). The CDR3 covers 14 residues. The ends were cut back, 0 bases at V and 4 bases at J, with 8 bases in the middle. Per the germline V gene, CDR1 is SGHRS and CDR2 is YFSETQ. The CDR3 loop reads CASSLGQGYNEQFF. The CDR3 DNA reads TGCGCCAGCAGCTTGGGGCAGGGGTACAATGAGCAGTTCTTC. The full variable domain, rest sourced from reference TRBV5-1 and TRBJ2-1, is KAGVTQTPRYLIKTRGQQVTLSCSPISGHRSVSWYQQTPGQGLQFLFEYFSETQRNKGNFPGRFSGRQFSNSRSEMNVSTLELGDSALYLCASSLGQGYNEQFFGPGTRLTVL.

The chain has TRBV7-9 and TRBJ2-1; D not certain. V lost 4 bases to trimming and J lost 9 bases, with 10 bases between them. CDR1 is SEHNR and CDR2 is FQNEAQ in the germline V gene (reference sequence). The CDR3 length is 12 residues. The CDR3 DNA follows: TGTGCCAGCAGCTACACGGGCTCTGAGCAGTTCTTC. This codes for CASSYTGSEQFF. Filled out from reference TRBV7-9 and TRBJ2-1, the complete variable domain reads DTGVSQNPRHKITKRGQNVTFRCDPISEHNRLYWYRQTLGQGPEFLTYFQNEAQLEKSRLLSDRFSAERPKGSFSTLEIQRTEQGDSAMYLCASSYTGSEQFFGPGTRLTVL.

This chain joins TRBV6-5 and TRBJ1-2; the match to TRBD1 covers 8 bases. Trimming at V came to 6 bases and at J to 4 bases, leaving 4 bases not matched to a gene. The germline V gene encodes CDR1 MNHEY and CDR2 SVGAGI. The CDR3 runs to 13 residues. CDR3 amino acids: CASRDRDPYGYTF. The CDR3 coding sequence is TGTGCCAGCAGGGACAGGGATCCCTATGGCTACACCTTC.

V usage is TRBV6-6 and J usage is TRBJ1-1; tentatively, D is TRBD1 (5 bases). The CDR3 has 15 amino acids. The V end was cut by 6 bases, the J end by 1 base, with 15 bases between. The germline gives CDR1 MNHNY, CDR2 SVGAGI (reference sequence). The CDR3 loop reads CASSPTGRRNTEAFF. Written as DNA, the CDR3 is TGTGCCAGCAGCCCTACGGGACGGAGGAACACTGAAGCTTTCTTT.

The rearrangement joins TRBV19 to TRBJ2-3; 9 bases are shared with TRBD2. The V gene's germline CDR1 is LNHDA and CDR2 SQIVND (reference sequence). The J segment lost 0 bases and the V segment lost 3 bases, leaving 7 bases of the junction unmatched. CDR3 length equals 17 residues. The CDR3 DNA reads TGTGCCAGTAGTATCCCGTTAGCGGGGGAAAGCACAGATACGCAGTATTTT. Its protein is CASSIPLAGESTDTQYF. The complete variable domain, with remaining parts taken from reference TRBV19 and TRBJ2-3, reads DGGITQSPKYLFRKEGQNVTLSCEQNLNHDAMYWYRQDPGQGLRLIYYSQIVNDFQKGDIAEGYSVSREKKESFPLTVTSAQKNPTAFYLCASSIPLAGESTDTQYFGPGTRLTVL.

This chain joins TRBV27 and TRBJ2-7; tentatively, D is TRBD1 (6 bases). V gave up 0 bases and J gave up 3 bases, with 12 bases separating them. The germline gives CDR1 MNHEY, CDR2 SMNVEV (reference sequence). The CDR3 runs 15 residues. The CDR3 DNA sequence: TGTGCCAGCAGTTTATCATCGGGACACGGCTACGAGCAGTACTTC. It codes for CASSLSSGHGYEQYF.

The chain carries TRBV9 and TRBJ2-7, with D perhaps matching TRBD1 or TRBD2 (5 bases each). The ends were cut back, 3 bases at V and 2 bases at J, with 12 bases in the middle. This CDR3 contains 14 residues. Per the germline V gene, CDR1 is SGDLS and CDR2 is YYNGEE. The CDR3 DNA sequence: TGTGCCAGCAGCGCCGGGACGGGAACCTACGAGCAGTACTTC. It codes for CASSAGTGTYEQYF.

The chain couples TRBV19 to TRBJ1-1; no clear D. V was pared by 6 bases and J by 4 bases, with 9 bases between. Per the germline V gene, CDR1 is LNHDA and CDR2 is SQIVND (reference sequence). The CDR3 is 12 residues long. In nucleotides, the CDR3 is TGTGCCAGTAGACCGGGCGGCACTGAAGCTTTCTTT. Its translation: CASRPGGTEAFF.

The chain has TRBV7-3 and TRBJ1-1; possibly TRBD1 for D (6 bases). Germline CDR1 SGHTA, CDR2 FQGTGA. CDR3 length: 15 residues. Trimming removed 2 bases from V and 0 bases from J, with 10 bases in between. Written as DNA, the CDR3 is TGTGCCAGCAGCTTAGCGGGACACATGAACACTGAAGCTTTCTTT. This gives the protein CASSLAGHMNTEAFF.

The chain employs TRBV2 and TRBJ1-3; possibly TRBD1 for D (5 bases). The V gene lost 4 bases and the J gene lost 3 bases, with 10 bases spanning the gap. CDR1 SNHLY and CDR2 FYNNEI come from the germline V gene. The CDR3 is 14 residues long. The CDR3 loop reads CASSAPGFGNTIYF. The CDR3 region has the DNA TGTGCCAGCAGTGCTCCAGGGTTTGGAAACACCATATATTTT. Looking up the rest from reference TRBV2 and TRBJ1-3 gives the full variable domain: EPEVTQTPSHQVTQMGQEVILRCVPISNHLYFYWYRQILGQKVEFLVSFYNNEISEKSEIFDDQFSVERPDGSNFTLKIRSTKLEDSAMYFCASSAPGFGNTIYFGEGSWLTVV.

V usage is TRBV6-5 and J usage is TRBJ1-2; maybe TRBD1 (5 bases). The germline gives CDR1 MNHEY, CDR2 SVGAGI. This CDR3 region has 14 residues. Trimming cost V 2 bases and J 5 bases, with 12 bases left between them. The CDR3 DNA reads as TGTGCCAGCAGTTACGGGCAGGGTTCTTATGGCTACACCTTC. Translated, it gives CASSYGQGSYGYTF.